Included here is one TCR beta chain sequence, with context. Its antigen is unidentified. V shed 0 bases and J shed 5 bases, with 18 bases lying between them. The CDR3 loop spans 17 amino acids. Germline lookup yields CDR1 SGHRS and CDR2 YFSETQ. This specimen comes from a study of shared clonotypes between healthy human individuals. The study, taken as a whole, reports: Naive subsets tended to show greater estimated richness than memory subsets.

Naive CD8 cells lacked CD45RO and underwent positive selection for CCR7, leaving out terminally differentiated effector memory CD45RA+ cells. Genomic DNA of each subset was evenly split across several immunoSEQ plates. Assay: immunoSEQ multiplex PCR; the TCRdb copy retains only in-frame clones and omits some. This table holds 500,000 to 700,000 clones, 95% found once. This clonotype was obtained from a woman between 25 and 40 years old in good health. This rearrangement joins TRBV5-1 to TRBJ2-1; D tentatively fits TRBD1 or TRBD2 (5 bases each). The sample comprised naive CD8+ T cells sorted from blood. CDR3 DNA sequence: TGCGCCAGCAGCTTGGCCGGGGTCTTAGGGGTCAACAATGAGCAGTTCTTC. Its translation is CASSLAGVLGVNNEQFF.